This T cell receptor (beta chain) emerged from a study of T cell repertoires in cytomegalovirus infection. Study context: Epitope selection comprised recently identified HLA-C-restricted CMV epitopes and well-studied HLA-B-restricted CMV epitopes. The public TCR beta signatures pointed to both CMV infection and matching HLA type.

Findings and limits, study-wide: Summed frequency of public TCR beta families distinguished CMV carriers with the relevant HLA. HLA-C-restricted CMV clonotypes gave the most frequent clonotype in two of eight donors.

In the case of this clonotype: Its antigen is undetermined.

Trimming removed 4 bases at V and 4 bases at J, with 10 bases between. Germline CDR1 SGHVS, CDR2 FNYEAQ. The CDR3 consists of 13 residues. MiXCR, applied by TCRdb to the reads, yields one record per CDR3 protein. The data contain roughly 340,000 distinct CDR3 sequences, almost 30% of them singletons. This TCR was recovered from a human donor in good health (CMV status not recorded). Some clones in this sample may be carry-over from other donors' samples. The rearrangement joins TRBV7-6 to TRBJ1-2; unclear D gene. Sequencing was performed on cultured PBMCs, taken from culture after CMV antigen stimulation. The CDR3: CASSSAEIYGYTF. Written as DNA, the CDR3 is TGTGCCAGCAGCTCAGCGGAGATCTATGGCTACACCTTC.